A selection of T cell receptor beta chains follows, all from one sample in a study of cytomegalovirus exposure and HLA in healthy donors. Clones were read by immunoSEQ multiplex PCR, and TCRdb kept only the in-frame ones, dropping some. The data hold 150,000 to 170,000 clones, with approximately 86% observed a single time. Sequenced: PBMCs. The receptors originated from a man between 18 and 35 years old in good health and CMV-seropositive. Each CDR3 is given with its conserved first and last residue. D genes are given only for firm matches. The listing skips clone size in some rows; elsewhere it reads once, few, many or a size class.

TRBV4-1,few,TRBJ2-7,.,TGCGCCAGCAGCCAAGCTCAAGGACAGACCTACGAGCAGTACTTC,CASSQAQGQTYEQYF
TRBV19,.,TRBJ2-7,TRBD2,TGTGCCAGTAGTTGGACCGGACTAGCTCCGCGGAACGAGCAGTACTTC,CASSWTGLAPRNEQYF
TRBV18,.,TRBJ1-2,.,TGTGCCAGCTCAATACAGGTTGGGCCATCTAAGGATGGCTACACCTTC,CASSIQVGPSKDGYTF
TRBV2,.,TRBJ2-3,.,TGTGCCAGCCCCGAGGAACAGGCCGGTACAGATACGCAGTATTTT,CASPEEQAGTDTQYF
TRBV27,.,TRBJ1-1,.,TGTGCCAGCAGTCGGCAGGGAGGAAACACTGAAGCTTTCTTT,CASSRQGGNTEAFF
TRBV7-2,few,TRBJ1-4,.,TGTGCCAGCAGCACCAACCAGGGGCGCCCTCCTTTTTTT,CASSTNQGRPPFF
TRBV6-1,.,TRBJ1-5,TRBD1,TGTGCCAGCAGTGAAGAAACAGGGGGGTTTCAGCCCCAGCATTTT,CASSEETGGFQPQHF
TRBV7-9,.,TRBJ2-7,TRBD2,TGTGCCAGCAGCCCCGGACTAGCGGGAGTCGAGCAGTACTTC,CASSPGLAGVEQYF
TRBV21-1,.,TRBJ1-2,.,TGTGCCAGCACCCGACCCCCCACAGGGGGTTTGGGCTATGGCTACACCTTC,CASTRPPTGGLGYGYTF
TRBV9,.,TRBJ2-5,TRBD2,TGTGCCAGCAGCGTGGCCCCGACTAGCGGGCCGTGGAGAGAGACCCAGTACTTC,CASSVAPTSGPWRETQYF
TRBV19,.,TRBJ2-1,.,TGTGCCAGTAGTATCGGACAGTCTTCCTACAATGAGCAGTTCTTC,CASSIGQSSYNEQFF
TRBV5-5,.,TRBJ2-7,TRBD1,TGTGCCAGCAGCTTTGGCGGGTTAGGGACAGACTCCTACGAGCAGTACTTC,CASSFGGLGTDSYEQYF
TRBV4-2,many,TRBJ2-3,TRBD2,TGTGCCAGCAGCCAAGAATCGGCGGGAGGGGCAGATACGCAGTATTTT,CASSQESAGGADTQYF
TRBV29-1,.,TRBJ2-7,TRBD1,TGCAGCGTGGCCCAGACAGGGGGTAGCTACGAGCAGTACTTC,CSVAQTGGSYEQYF
TRBV6-5,.,TRBJ1-5,TRBD1,TGTGCCAGCAGTTTGGGGGACGGGACAGCTAATCAGCCCCAGCATTTT,CASSLGDGTANQPQHF
TRBV2,once,TRBJ2-7,.,TGTGCCAGCAGTGAGGAGGGGGCGGTCCACGAGCAGTACTTC,CASSEEGAVHEQYF
TRBV9,.,TRBJ2-7,TRBD2,TGTGCCAGCAGCGCCGGACTAGCGGAGATCTACGAGCAGTACTTC,CASSAGLAEIYEQYF
TRBV6-6,once,TRBJ1-1,.,TGTGCCAGCAAAGAACCGGTGAACACTGAAGCTTTCTTT,CASKEPVNTEAFF
TRBV9,.,TRBJ2-6,TRBD1,TGTGCCAGCAGAGGGGACAGTACAACATTCGGCGGGGCCAACGTCCTGACTTTC,CASRGDSTTFGGANVLTF
TRBV7-9,once,TRBJ2-7,TRBD1,TGTGCCAGCAGCTCTGATCGGGACAGGGCACACGAGCAGTACTTC,CASSSDRDRAHEQYF
TRBV2,.,TRBJ1-1,TRBD1,TGTGCCAGCAGGGACAGGGAAGGGAGTACCACTGAAGCTTTCTTT,CASRDREGSTTEAFF
TRBV5-1,.,TRBJ2-3,.,TGCGCCAGCAGCTTGGCTTCGGGAGTAACAGATACGCAGTATTTT,CASSLASGVTDTQYF
TRBV5-8,.,TRBJ1-2,.,TGTGCCAGCAGCTTTCACGGGGGCTACACCTTC,CASSFHGGYTF